This TCR beta chain was recorded in a study of T cell responses to AZD1222 COVID-19 vaccine. J lost 6 bases, V lost 7 bases, and 7 bases had no gene match. This CDR3 contains 13 residues. Per the germline V gene, CDR1 is MDHEN and CDR2 is SYDVKM. Second-dose schedules of about 4 or about 12 weeks were combined. Libraries were prepared by immunoSEQ multiplex PCR; TCRdb keeps only in-frame clonotypes and omits some of them. The sample carries 95,000 to 100,000 clones, about 90% recorded once. As regards this clone: What it binds is not known.

Study-wide findings and caveats: Donors were mostly white British, more females; clonal diversity possibly underestimated.

The specimen comprised peripheral blood, sampled 28 days after the second AZD1222 dose. V gene TRBV28 combines with J gene TRBJ1-1; TRBD1 matches at 8 bases. This TCR was recovered from an adult who received the AZD1222 COVID-19 vaccine. The CDR3 here is CASISTGVAEAFF. The CDR3 bases are TGTGCCAGCATCTCGACAGGGGTGGCTGAAGCTTTCTTT.